This TCR beta chain was profiled in a study of metastatic and nonmetastatic thyroid tumors. Looking at the study overall: Across peripheral blood and tumor or nodule tissue samples taken from malignant and benign thyroid patients, the repertoires were compared with one another.

Trimming removed 6 bases from V and 1 base from J, with 9 bases in between. CDR3 size: 13 residues. Germline-derived CDR1 and CDR2 are MNHEY and SMNVEV (reference sequence). Each patient went into thyroid surgery without having received any treatment. The study, taken as a whole, reports: TCR beta diversity was reportedly significantly higher in malignant thyroid tumors than benign nodules, in blood and tumor.

As regards this clone: Its specificity is unknown.

Through MiXCR, TCRdb re-clonotyped the PCR reads. The table has about 5,200 clones, 37% seen once. The rearrangement joins TRBV27 to TRBJ2-5; maybe TRBD1 (5 bases). Material for sequencing was tumor tissue. The source of this sequence is a male donor with papillary thyroid cancer or a benign thyroid nodule (not recorded which). Some clones in this sample may be carry-over from other donors' samples. DNA for the CDR3: TGTGCCAGCAGAGGACACCTCCAAGAGACCCAGTACTTC. It yields the protein CASRGHLQETQYF.